The clone carrying this T cell receptor (beta chain) occurred many times. Its antigen is currently unknown. The sample is drawn from a study of read filtering for tumor transcriptome and immune sequencing. Study-wide background: By R-ISS, stages I, II and III held around 8, 16 and 7 patients.

Germline V lookup: CDR1 MDHEN, CDR2 SYDVKM. The CDR3 totals 15 residues. Trimming pared 4 bases from V and 4 bases from J, leaving 16 bases between. Molecular barcoded adaptors covering alpha/delta and beta/gamma chains were used on around 400 ng RNA. TCRdb re-called the reads through MiXCR, storing one row per CDR3 protein. The sample contains 75,000 to 95,000 distinct CDR3 sequences, about 12% of which appear only once. General study points: About 77% of IR-seq clonotypes had a single read, yet these held around 3.5% of reads. Without single-read clonotypes, shared clonotype proportions correlated more between IR-seq and RNA-seq.

The TCR comes from a donor at least 40 years old with multiple myeloma. Sample: a population of CD138-negative cells sorted from bone marrow. V and J are TRBV28 and TRBJ1-1; D uncertain. CDR3 nucleotides: TGTGCCAGCAGTTCCCTCACGTCACCCTTCACTGAAGCTTTCTTT. Protein: CASSSLTSPFTEAFF.